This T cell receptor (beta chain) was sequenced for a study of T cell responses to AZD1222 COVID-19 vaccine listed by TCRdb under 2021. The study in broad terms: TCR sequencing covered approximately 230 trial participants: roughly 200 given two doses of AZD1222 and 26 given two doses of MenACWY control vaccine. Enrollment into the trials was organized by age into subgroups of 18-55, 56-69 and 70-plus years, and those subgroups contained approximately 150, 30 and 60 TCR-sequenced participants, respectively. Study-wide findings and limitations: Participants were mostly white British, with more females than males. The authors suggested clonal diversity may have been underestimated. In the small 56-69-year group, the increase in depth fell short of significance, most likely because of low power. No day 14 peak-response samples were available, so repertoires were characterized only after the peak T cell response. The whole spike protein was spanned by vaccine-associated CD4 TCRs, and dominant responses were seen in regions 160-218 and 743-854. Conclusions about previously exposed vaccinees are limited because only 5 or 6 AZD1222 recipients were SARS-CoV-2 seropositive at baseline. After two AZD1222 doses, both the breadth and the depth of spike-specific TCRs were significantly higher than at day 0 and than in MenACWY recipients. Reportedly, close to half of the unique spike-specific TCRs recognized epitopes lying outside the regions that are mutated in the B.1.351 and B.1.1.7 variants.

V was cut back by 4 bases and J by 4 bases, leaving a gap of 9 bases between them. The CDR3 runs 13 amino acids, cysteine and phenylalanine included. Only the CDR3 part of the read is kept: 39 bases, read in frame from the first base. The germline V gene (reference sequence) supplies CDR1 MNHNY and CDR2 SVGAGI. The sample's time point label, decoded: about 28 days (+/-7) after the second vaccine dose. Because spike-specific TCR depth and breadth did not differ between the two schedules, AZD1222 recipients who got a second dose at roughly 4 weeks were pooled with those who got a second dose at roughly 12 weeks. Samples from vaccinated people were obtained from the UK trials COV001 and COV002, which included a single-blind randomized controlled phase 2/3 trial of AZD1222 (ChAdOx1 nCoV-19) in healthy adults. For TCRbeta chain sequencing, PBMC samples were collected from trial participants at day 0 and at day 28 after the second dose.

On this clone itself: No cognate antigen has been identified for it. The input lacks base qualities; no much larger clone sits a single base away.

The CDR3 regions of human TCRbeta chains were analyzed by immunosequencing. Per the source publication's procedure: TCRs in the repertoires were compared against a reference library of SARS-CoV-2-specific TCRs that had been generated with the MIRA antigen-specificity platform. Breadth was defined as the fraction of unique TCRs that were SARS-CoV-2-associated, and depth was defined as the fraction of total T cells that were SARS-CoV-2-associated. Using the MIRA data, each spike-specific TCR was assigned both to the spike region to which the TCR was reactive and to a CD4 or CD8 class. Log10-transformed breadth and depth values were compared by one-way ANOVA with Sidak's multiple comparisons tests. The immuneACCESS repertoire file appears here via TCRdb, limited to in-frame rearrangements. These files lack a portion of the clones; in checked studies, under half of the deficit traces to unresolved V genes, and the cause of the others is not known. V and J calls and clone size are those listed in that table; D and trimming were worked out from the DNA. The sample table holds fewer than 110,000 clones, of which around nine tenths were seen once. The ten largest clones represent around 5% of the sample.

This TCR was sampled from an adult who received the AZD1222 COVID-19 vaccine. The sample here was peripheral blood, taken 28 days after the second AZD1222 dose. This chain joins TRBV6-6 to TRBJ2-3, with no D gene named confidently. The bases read TGTGCCAGCAGTTGGTCAGGCCCAGATACGCAGTATTTT. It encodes CASSWSGPDTQYF.